Sequencing of this T cell receptor (beta chain) was carried out in a study of shared clonotypes between healthy human individuals. Study results and caveats: The study's rarefaction showed incomplete sorted-subset sequencing despite large depth.

Participating donors were healthy, HIV-negative adults free of recent acute infections or vaccinations. Assay: immunoSEQ multiplex PCR; the TCRdb copy retains only in-frame clones and omits some. Of around 320,000 clones listed, roughly 87% are singletons. The CDR3 contains 17 residues. On this clone: Its specificity is not known.

J is TRBJ1-1 and V is TRBV21-1; no DNA check was done on the table's D call, TRBD1. TRBV21-1 is labeled a pseudogene. This clonotype originated in a man aged 18-30 years in good health. Sequencing input: memory CD8+ T cells sorted from blood. Described subset: CD45RO+ cells pooled with CCR7-negative TemRA cells. CDR3 loop: CASSKGPQGAEFGEAFF. CDR3 coding DNA: TGTGCCAGCAGCAAAGGACCACAGGGGGCGGAATTTGGCGAAGCTTTCTTT.